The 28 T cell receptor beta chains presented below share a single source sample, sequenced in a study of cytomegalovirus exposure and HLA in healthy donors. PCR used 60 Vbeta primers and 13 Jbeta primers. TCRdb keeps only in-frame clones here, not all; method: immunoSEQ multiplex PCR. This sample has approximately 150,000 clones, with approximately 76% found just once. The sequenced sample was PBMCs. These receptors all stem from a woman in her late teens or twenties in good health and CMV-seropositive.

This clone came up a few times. CDR3 amino acids: CASSNGLAAYTGELFF. CDR3 DNA sequence: TGTGCCAGCAGCAATGGACTAGCGGCCTACACCGGGGAGCTGTTTTTT. This chain connects TRBV5-4 to TRBJ2-2, with 10 bases that match TRBD2. The junction had 6 bases not matched to a gene; V was cut back by 4 bases and J by 3 bases. Germline-derived CDR1 and CDR2 are SGHNT and YYREEE (reference sequence). The CDR3 is 16 residues long.

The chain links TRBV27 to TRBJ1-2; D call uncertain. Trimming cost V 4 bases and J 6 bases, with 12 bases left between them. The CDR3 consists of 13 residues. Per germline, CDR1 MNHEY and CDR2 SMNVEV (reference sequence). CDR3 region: CASSSFTDDGYTF. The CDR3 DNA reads TGTGCCAGCAGTTCTTTTACAGACGATGGCTACACCTTC.

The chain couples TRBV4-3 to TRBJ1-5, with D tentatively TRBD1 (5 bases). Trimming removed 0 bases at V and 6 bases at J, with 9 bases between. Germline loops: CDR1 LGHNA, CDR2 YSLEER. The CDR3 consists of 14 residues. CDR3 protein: CASSQDRGGQPQHF. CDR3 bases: TGCGCCAGCAGCCAAGATCGGGGGGGTCAGCCCCAGCATTTT.

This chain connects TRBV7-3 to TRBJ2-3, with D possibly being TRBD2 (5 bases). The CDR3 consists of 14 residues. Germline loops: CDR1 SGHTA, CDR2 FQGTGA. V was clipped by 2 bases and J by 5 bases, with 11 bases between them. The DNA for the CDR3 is TGTGCCAGCAGCTTACCGAATCGGGGAGATACGCAGTATTTT. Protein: CASSLPNRGDTQYF.

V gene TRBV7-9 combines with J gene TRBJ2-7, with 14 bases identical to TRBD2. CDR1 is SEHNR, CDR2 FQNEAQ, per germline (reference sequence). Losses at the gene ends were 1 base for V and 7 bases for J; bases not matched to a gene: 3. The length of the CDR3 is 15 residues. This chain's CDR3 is CASSLGLAGGLEQYF. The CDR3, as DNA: TGTGCCAGCAGCTTAGGACTAGCGGGGGGGCTAGAGCAGTACTTC. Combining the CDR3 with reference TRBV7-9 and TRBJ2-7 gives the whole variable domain DTGVSQNPRHKITKRGQNVTFRCDPISEHNRLYWYRQTLGQGPEFLTYFQNEAQLEKSRLLSDRFSAERPKGSFSTLEIQRTEQGDSAMYLCASSLGLAGGLEQYFGPGTRLTVT.

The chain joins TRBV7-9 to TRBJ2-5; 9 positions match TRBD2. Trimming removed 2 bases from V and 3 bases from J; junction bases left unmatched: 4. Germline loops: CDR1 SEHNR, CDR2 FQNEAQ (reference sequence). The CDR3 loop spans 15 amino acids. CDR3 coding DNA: TGTGCCAGCAGCTTAAGGGCTAGCGGGAAAGAGACCCAGTACTTC. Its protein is CASSLRASGKETQYF.

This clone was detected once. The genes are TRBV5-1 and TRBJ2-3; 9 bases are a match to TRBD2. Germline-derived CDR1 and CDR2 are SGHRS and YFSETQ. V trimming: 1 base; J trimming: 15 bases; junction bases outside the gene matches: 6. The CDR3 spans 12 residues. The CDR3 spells CASSLSGGKIYF. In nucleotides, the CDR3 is TGCGCCAGCAGCTTGAGCGGGGGGAAGATTTATTTT.

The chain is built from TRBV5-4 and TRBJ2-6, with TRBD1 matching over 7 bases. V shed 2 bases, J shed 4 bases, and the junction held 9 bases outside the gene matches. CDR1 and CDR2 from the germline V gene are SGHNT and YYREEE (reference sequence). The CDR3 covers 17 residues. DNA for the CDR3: TGTGCCAGCAGCTTAAGACAGGGCTTAGGGGGGGCCAACGTCCTGACTTTC. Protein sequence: CASSLRQGLGGANVLTF.

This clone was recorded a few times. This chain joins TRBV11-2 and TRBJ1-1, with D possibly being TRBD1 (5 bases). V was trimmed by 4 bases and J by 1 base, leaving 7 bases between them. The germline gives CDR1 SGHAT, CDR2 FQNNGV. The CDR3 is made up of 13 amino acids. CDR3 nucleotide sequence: TGTGCCAGCAGCTCCGACAGGAACACTGAAGCTTTCTTT. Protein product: CASSSDRNTEAFF.

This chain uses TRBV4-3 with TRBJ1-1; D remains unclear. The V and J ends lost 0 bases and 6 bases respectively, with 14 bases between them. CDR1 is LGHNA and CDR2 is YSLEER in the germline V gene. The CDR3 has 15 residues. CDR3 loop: CASSQEFSLIAEAFF. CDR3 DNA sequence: TGCGCCAGCAGCCAAGAATTCTCCTTAATAGCTGAAGCTTTCTTT.

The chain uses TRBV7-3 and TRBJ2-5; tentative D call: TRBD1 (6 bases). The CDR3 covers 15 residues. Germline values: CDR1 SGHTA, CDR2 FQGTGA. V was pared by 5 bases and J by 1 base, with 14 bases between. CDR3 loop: CASSHSGQIQETQYF. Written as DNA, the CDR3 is TGTGCCAGCAGCCACAGCGGACAGATCCAAGAGACCCAGTACTTC.

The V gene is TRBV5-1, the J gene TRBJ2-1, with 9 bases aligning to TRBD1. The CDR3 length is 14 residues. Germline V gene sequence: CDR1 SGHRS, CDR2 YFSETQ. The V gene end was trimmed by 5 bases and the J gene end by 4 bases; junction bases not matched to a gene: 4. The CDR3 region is CASRPGTGYNEQFF. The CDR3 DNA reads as TGCGCCAGCAGACCCGGGACAGGGTACAATGAGCAGTTCTTC.

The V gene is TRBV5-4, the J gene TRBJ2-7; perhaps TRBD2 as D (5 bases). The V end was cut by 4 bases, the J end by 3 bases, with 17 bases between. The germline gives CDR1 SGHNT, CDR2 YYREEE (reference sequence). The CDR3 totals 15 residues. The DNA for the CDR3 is TGTGCCAGCAGCCCTAGCCCGGGATATAACTACGAGCAGTACTTC. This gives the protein CASSPSPGYNYEQYF.

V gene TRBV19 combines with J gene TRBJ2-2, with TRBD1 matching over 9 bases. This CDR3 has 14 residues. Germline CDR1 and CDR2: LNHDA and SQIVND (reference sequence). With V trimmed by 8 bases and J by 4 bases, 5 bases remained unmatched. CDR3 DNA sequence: TGTGCCAGTCGACAGGGGGGGGGCACCGGGGAGCTGTTTTTT. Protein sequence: CASRQGGGTGELFF. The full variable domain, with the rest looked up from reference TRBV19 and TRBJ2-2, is DGGITQSPKYLFRKEGQNVTLSCEQNLNHDAMYWYRQDPGQGLRLIYYSQIVNDFQKGDIAEGYSVSREKKESFPLTVTSAQKNPTAFYLCASRQGGGTGELFFGEGSRLTVL.

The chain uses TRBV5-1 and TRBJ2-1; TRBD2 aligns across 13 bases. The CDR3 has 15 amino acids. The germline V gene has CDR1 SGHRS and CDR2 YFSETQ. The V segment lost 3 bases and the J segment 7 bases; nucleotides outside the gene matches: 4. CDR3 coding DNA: TGCGCCAGCAGCTCGACTAGCGGGGGGACTAATGAGCAGTTCTTC. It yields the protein CASSSTSGGTNEQFF.

The CDR3 nucleotides are TGTGCTAGTGGTTTGTCTAGCGACAGCTACCAAGAGACCCAGTACTTC. As protein: CASGLSSDSYQETQYF. The chain couples TRBV12-5 to TRBJ2-5, with TRBD2 as a possible D gene (6 bases). Germline V gene data show CDR1 as LGHNT and CDR2 as FRNRAP. There are 16 residues in the CDR3. The V end was cut by 2 bases, the J end by 0 bases, with 13 bases between.

The CDR3 is CASSTPQGLRTYNEQFF. The CDR3 bases are TGTGCCAGTAGTACACCCCAGGGACTAAGGACCTACAATGAGCAGTTCTTC. This chain joins TRBV19 and TRBJ2-1, with 7 bases that match TRBD2. The CDR3 is 17 residues long. Germline trimming cut 4 bases from V and 2 bases from J; bases unmatched to any gene: 11. Germline V gene data show CDR1 as LNHDA and CDR2 as SQIVND (reference sequence). The full variable domain, its missing parts supplied by reference TRBV19 and TRBJ2-1, is DGGITQSPKYLFRKEGQNVTLSCEQNLNHDAMYWYRQDPGQGLRLIYYSQIVNDFQKGDIAEGYSVSREKKESFPLTVTSAQKNPTAFYLCASSTPQGLRTYNEQFFGPGTRLTVL.

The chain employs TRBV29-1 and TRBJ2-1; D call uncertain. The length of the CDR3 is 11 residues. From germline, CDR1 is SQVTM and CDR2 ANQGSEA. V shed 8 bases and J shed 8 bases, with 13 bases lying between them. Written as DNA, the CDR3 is TGCAGCCTTCGTTTCGGGTATGAGCAGTTCTTC. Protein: CSLRFGYEQFF.

CDR3 protein: CAWSEDRAEAFF. The DNA for the CDR3 is TGTGCCTGGAGTGAGGACAGGGCCGAAGCTTTCTTT. The V gene is TRBV30, the J gene TRBJ1-1; TRBD1 aligns across 8 bases. V lost 1 base and J lost 8; bases outside the gene matches: 3. The CDR3 consists of 12 residues. Looked up from germline, CDR1 is GTSNPN and CDR2 is SVGIG (reference sequence).

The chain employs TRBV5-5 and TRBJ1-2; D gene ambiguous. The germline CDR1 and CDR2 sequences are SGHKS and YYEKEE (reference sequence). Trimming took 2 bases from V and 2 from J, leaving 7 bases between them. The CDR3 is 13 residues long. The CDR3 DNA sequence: TGTGCCAGCAGCTTCGGTATCAACTATGGCTACACCTTC. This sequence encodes CASSFGINYGYTF.

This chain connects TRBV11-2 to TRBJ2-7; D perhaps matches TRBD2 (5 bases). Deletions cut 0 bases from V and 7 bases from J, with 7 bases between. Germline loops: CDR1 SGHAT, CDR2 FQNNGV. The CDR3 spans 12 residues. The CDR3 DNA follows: TGTGCCAGCAGCTTAGATTCGGGAGAGCAGTACTTC. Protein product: CASSLDSGEQYF.

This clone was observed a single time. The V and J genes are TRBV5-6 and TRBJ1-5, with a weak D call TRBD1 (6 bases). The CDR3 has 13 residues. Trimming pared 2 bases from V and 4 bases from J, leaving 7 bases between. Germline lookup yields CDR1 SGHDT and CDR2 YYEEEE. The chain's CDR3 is CASSFGTNQPQHF. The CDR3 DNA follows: TGTGCCAGCAGCTTTGGGACAAATCAGCCCCAGCATTTT.

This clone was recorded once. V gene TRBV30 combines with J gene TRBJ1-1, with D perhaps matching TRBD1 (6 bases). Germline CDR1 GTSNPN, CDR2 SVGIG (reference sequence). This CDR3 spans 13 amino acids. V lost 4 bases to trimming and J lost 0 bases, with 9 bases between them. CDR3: CAWNRGLNTEAFF. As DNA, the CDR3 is TGTGCCTGGAATAGGGGGTTGAACACTGAAGCTTTCTTT.

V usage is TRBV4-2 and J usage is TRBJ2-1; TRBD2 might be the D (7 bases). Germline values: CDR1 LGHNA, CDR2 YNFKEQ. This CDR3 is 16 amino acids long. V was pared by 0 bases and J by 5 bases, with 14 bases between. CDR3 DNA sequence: TGTGCCAGCAGCCAAGACGGTGGGGGGGCGAACAATGAGCAGTTCTTC. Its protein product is CASSQDGGGANNEQFF.

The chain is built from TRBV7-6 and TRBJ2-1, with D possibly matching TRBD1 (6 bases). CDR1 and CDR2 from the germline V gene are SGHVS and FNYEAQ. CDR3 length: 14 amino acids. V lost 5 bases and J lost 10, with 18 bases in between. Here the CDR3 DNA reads TGTGCCAGCAGCCTTGGGACACATCCTAAGGAGCAGTTCTTC. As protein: CASSLGTHPKEQFF.

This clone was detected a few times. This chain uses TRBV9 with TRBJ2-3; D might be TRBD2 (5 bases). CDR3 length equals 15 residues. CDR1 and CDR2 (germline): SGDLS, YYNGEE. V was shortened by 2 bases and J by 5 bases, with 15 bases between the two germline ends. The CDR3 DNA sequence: TGTGCCAGCAGCGTTTTACCCTTGAGGGTAGATACGCAGTATTTT. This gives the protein CASSVLPLRVDTQYF. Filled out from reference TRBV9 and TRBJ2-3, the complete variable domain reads DSGVTQTPKHLITATGQRVTLRCSPRSGDLSVYWYQQSLDQGLQFLIQYYNGEERAKGNILERFSAQQFPDLHSELNLSSLELGDSALYFCASSVLPLRVDTQYFGPGTRLTVL.

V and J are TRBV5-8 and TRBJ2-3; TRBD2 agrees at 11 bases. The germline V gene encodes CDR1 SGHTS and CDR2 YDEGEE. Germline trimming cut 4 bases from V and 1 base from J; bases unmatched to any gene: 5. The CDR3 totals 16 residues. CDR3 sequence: CASSLGTSGGTDTQYF. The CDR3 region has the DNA TGTGCCAGCAGCCTCGGGACTAGCGGAGGCACAGATACGCAGTATTTT.

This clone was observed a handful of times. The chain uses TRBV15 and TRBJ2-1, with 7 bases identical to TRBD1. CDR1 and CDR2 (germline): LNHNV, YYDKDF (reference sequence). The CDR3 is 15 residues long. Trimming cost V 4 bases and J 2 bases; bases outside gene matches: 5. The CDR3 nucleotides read TGTGCCACCAGCACCGACAGGGTCCCCTACAATGAGCAGTTCTTC. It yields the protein CATSTDRVPYNEQFF.